Shown below are 28 T cell receptor beta chains from a single sample sequenced in a study of early T cells in non-severe SARS-CoV-2 infection. TCRdb re-analysed the 5' RACE reads in MiXCR, keeping a single row per CDR3 protein. The sample lists around 59,000 distinct CDR3 sequences, roughly an eighth occurring once. What was sequenced was whole blood. Receptor source: an adult who was a healthcare worker with PCR-confirmed SARS-CoV-2 infection or an uninfected control (not recorded which).

This clonotype was picked up a small number of times. The chain couples TRBV5-1 to TRBJ2-1; 7 bases fit TRBD2. The CDR3 is 16 amino acids. Trimming cost V 0 bases and J 1 base; bases outside gene matches: 4. Germline V gives CDR1 SGHRS, CDR2 YFSETQ. CDR3 region: CASSLDPRESYNEQFF. The CDR3 DNA reads TGCGCCAGCAGCTTGGATCCGCGGGAGTCCTACAATGAGCAGTTCTTC.

The V and J genes are TRBV7-2 and TRBJ2-7; 9 bases align to TRBD2. Germline trimming cut 3 bases from V and 0 bases from J; bases unmatched to any gene: 3. Germline V gives CDR1 SGHTA, CDR2 FQGNSA. This CDR3 comprises 15 residues. CDR3 sequence (DNA): TGTGCCAGCAGCTTCGGGACTAGCCGCTCCTACGAGCAGTACTTC. Amino acids: CASSFGTSRSYEQYF.

This clonotype was counted between two and nine times. The J gene is TRBJ1-5, the V gene TRBV2, with D maybe TRBD1 (6 bases). Trimming removed 6 bases at V and 0 bases at J, with 18 bases between. The germline V gene encodes CDR1 SNHLY and CDR2 FYNNEI. This CDR3 comprises 17 residues. In DNA, the CDR3 is TGTGCCAGCAGCGGACAGATTGGCACGCATAGCAATCAGCCCCAGCATTTT. Residues: CASSGQIGTHSNQPQHF.

This chain links TRBV28 with TRBJ1-4; 7 bases map to TRBD1. V lost 8 bases and J lost 7; bases outside the gene matches: 7. The germline V gene has CDR1 MDHEN and CDR2 SYDVKM. The CDR3 extends over 13 amino acids. The CDR3 reads CASATGYREKLFF. In DNA form, the CDR3 reads TGTGCCAGCGCGACAGGGTATCGTGAAAAACTGTTTTTT.

This clonotype has a handful of counts. J is TRBJ2-1 and V is TRBV29-1; D ambiguous. Germline values: CDR1 SQVTM, CDR2 ANQGSEA. The V and J ends lost 1 base and 2 bases respectively, with 12 bases between them. The CDR3 consists of 15 residues. CDR3 DNA sequence: TGCAGCGTTGAAGGTAGTACAACCCCCTACAATGAGCAGTTCTTC. Its protein is CSVEGSTTPYNEQFF.

There are many counts of this clonotype. This chain connects TRBV6-6 to TRBJ1-1; tentatively, D is TRBD1 (6 bases). The CDR3 length is 12 residues. Germline V gene data show CDR1 as MNHNY and CDR2 as SVGAGI (reference sequence). V dropped 8 bases and J dropped 5 bases, with 12 bases sitting between them. CDR3: CASGGGGTEAFF. The DNA for the CDR3 is TGTGCCAGCGGGGGGGGCGGAACTGAAGCTTTCTTT.

This clonotype was counted between two and nine times. The CDR3 region is CASSQGYPVWAEQFF. Written as DNA, the CDR3 is TGTGCCAGCAGCCAAGGGTACCCCGTGTGGGCTGAGCAGTTCTTC. The chain couples TRBV3-1 to TRBJ2-1; D gene unclear. CDR1 is LGHDT and CDR2 is YNNKEL in the germline V gene (reference sequence). V dropped 1 base and J dropped 9 bases, with 16 bases sitting between them. This CDR3 is built from 15 residues.

This clonotype was seen many times. The chain has TRBV20-1 and TRBJ2-2; 12 nucleotides line up with TRBD2. Germline V gene sequence: CDR1 DFQATT, CDR2 SNEGSKA (reference sequence). With V trimmed by 4 bases and J by 6 bases, 6 bases remained unmatched. The CDR3 consists of 15 residues. For the CDR3, the DNA is TGCAGTGCTAAAGGGACTAGCGGGTTAGCCGGGGAGCTGTTTTTT. This translates into CSAKGTSGLAGELFF.

The rearrangement uses TRBV28 and TRBJ2-7; 8 nucleotides align to TRBD1. Germline loops: CDR1 MDHEN, CDR2 SYDVKM. With 5 bases clipped from V and 3 bases from J, the junction kept 21 bases outside the gene matches. This CDR3 has 19 residues. The DNA of the CDR3 is TGTGCCAGCAGTCTCTGGGGCCTCCGGGCGGGACAGGTAAACTACGAGCAGTACTTC. This encodes CASSLWGLRAGQVNYEQYF.

J is TRBJ2-4 and V is TRBV28; a possible D gene is TRBD2 (6 bases). Trimming shortened V by 3 bases and J by 8 bases, and 14 bases separated the two germline ends. Germline V gene lookup returns CDR1 MDHEN and CDR2 SYDVKM. The CDR3 is 14 amino acids. Here the CDR3 DNA reads TGTGCCAGCAGTTTCTCGGCAGGGAGGCACATTCAGTACTTC. The encoded protein is CASSFSAGRHIQYF. The entire variable domain, with the rest obtained from reference TRBV28 and TRBJ2-4, is as follows: DVKVTQSSRYLVKRTGEKVFLECVQDMDHENMFWYRQDPGLGLRLIYFSYDVKMKEKGDIPEGYSVSREKKERFSLILESASTNQTSMYLCASSFSAGRHIQYFGAGTRLSVL.

This clonotype was counted a few times. The chain couples TRBV9 to TRBJ2-1; TRBD2 is a possible D gene (6 bases). The CDR3 is made up of 14 amino acids. The V gene's germline CDR1 is SGDLS and CDR2 YYNGEE. Trimming removed 3 bases from V and 6 bases from J, with 13 bases in between. The CDR3, as DNA: TGTGCCAGCAGCGCACAAACGACTAGCAATGAGCAGTTCTTC. It specifies CASSAQTTSNEQFF. Variable domain in full (rest from reference TRBV9 and TRBJ2-1): DSGVTQTPKHLITATGQRVTLRCSPRSGDLSVYWYQQSLDQGLQFLIQYYNGEERAKGNILERFSAQQFPDLHSELNLSSLELGDSALYFCASSAQTTSNEQFFGPGTRLTVL.

J is TRBJ2-2 and V is TRBV27; D not certain. The V and J ends lost 5 bases and 4 bases respectively, with 5 bases between them. The germline V gene encodes CDR1 MNHEY and CDR2 SMNVEV (reference sequence). This CDR3 has 12 residues. In DNA, the CDR3 is TGTGCCAGCAGTCCGGTCACCGGGGAGCTGTTTTTT. It is translated as CASSPVTGELFF.

This clonotype was seen at least ten times. The chain joins TRBV7-3 to TRBJ2-3, with TRBD2 matching over 11 bases. Germline values: CDR1 SGHTA, CDR2 FQGTGA. This CDR3 has 15 residues. Trimming cost V 5 bases and J 6 bases; bases outside gene matches: 7. For the CDR3, the DNA is TGTGCCAGCAGCCCCCCCGGGACTAGCGGTGATACGCAGTATTTT. The encoded protein is CASSPPGTSGDTQYF.

A word on this clonotype: The limits of the CDR3 on the DNA are not certain, so only TCRdb's listed CDR3 is given. The gene calls are TRBV7-3 and TRBJ2-2; TRBD2 is the table's D call and was not checked against the DNA. CDR1 and CDR2 (germline): SGHTA, FQGTGA. The CDR3 totals 19 residues, both ends included. CDR3: CASSPGTSGRTRTPGSCFF.

The chain is built from TRBV6-6 and TRBJ2-1; 9 bases map to TRBD2. The CDR3 length is 17 residues. Per the germline V gene, CDR1 is MNHNY and CDR2 is SVGAGI (reference sequence). After removal of 0 bases from V and 4 bases from J, the junction contained 7 bases not matched to a gene. CDR3 sequence: CASSYSGLAGIYNEQFF. The CDR3 DNA reads as TGTGCCAGCAGTTACTCAGGCCTAGCGGGGATATACAATGAGCAGTTCTTC.

There are many counts of this clonotype. The genes are TRBV25-1 and TRBJ2-7; TRBD1 aligns across 8 bases. Looked up from germline, CDR1 is MGHDK and CDR2 is SYGVNS. The trim removed 5 bases at V and 4 bases at J, leaving 4 bases unmatched. This CDR3 comprises 13 residues. In DNA, the CDR3 is TGTGCCAGCAGTCAGGGGGCGCGGTACGAGCAGTACTTC. Translated: CASSQGARYEQYF.

V usage is TRBV28 and J usage is TRBJ2-3, with TRBD2 matching 7 bases. Looked up from germline, CDR1 is MDHEN and CDR2 is SYDVKM. The CDR3 runs to 14 residues. Unmatched junction bases numbered 11, after V lost 8 bases and J lost 6 bases. CDR3 sequence reads: CASSLGGSQDTQYF. CDR3 nucleotides: TGTGCCAGCTCGCTGGGCGGGAGTCAGGATACGCAGTATTTT.

This rearrangement joins TRBV20-1 to TRBJ2-3; D is undetermined. The CDR3 is 13 residues long. The ends were cut back, 5 bases at V and 0 bases at J, with 9 bases in the middle. In germline, CDR1 is DFQATT, CDR2 SNEGSKA (reference sequence). The CDR3 spells CSALDPSTDTQYF. The DNA of the CDR3 is TGCAGTGCTTTGGACCCTAGCACAGATACGCAGTATTTT.

This clonotype was counted at least ten times. The rearrangement uses TRBV4-2 and TRBJ1-3; D is undetermined. From germline, CDR1 is LGHNA and CDR2 YNFKEQ. Trimming took 0 bases from V and 0 from J, leaving 9 bases between them. The CDR3 has 16 residues. CDR3 DNA sequence: TGTGCCAGCAGCCAAGAAGGGAGATCCTCTGGAAACACCATATATTTT. It translates to CASSQEGRSSGNTIYF.

The chain joins TRBV20-1 to TRBJ2-1; TRBD1 might be the D (6 bases). The germline V gene encodes CDR1 DFQATT and CDR2 SNEGSKA (reference sequence). This CDR3 comprises 18 residues. Trimming shortened V by 0 bases and J by 0 bases, and 18 bases separated the two germline ends. CDR3: CSAREGGLKGGSYNEQFF. The DNA of the CDR3 is TGCAGTGCTAGAGAAGGGGGTTTGAAGGGTGGCTCCTACAATGAGCAGTTCTTC.

This chain uses TRBV9 with TRBJ2-1; 9 bases match TRBD2. CDR3 length equals 14 residues. With V trimmed by 9 bases and J by 7 bases, 11 bases remained unmatched. From germline, CDR1 is SGDLS and CDR2 YYNGEE. CDR3 residues: CATTPGAGGNEQFF. CDR3 coding DNA: TGTGCCACCACTCCCGGGGCGGGAGGGAATGAGCAGTTCTTC.

Only a few counts were recorded for this clonotype. The chain links TRBV20-1 to TRBJ2-1; TRBD2 might be the D (5 bases). The CDR3 sequence is 14 residues long. The germline CDR1 and CDR2 sequences are DFQATT and SNEGSKA (reference sequence). Written as DNA, the CDR3 is TGCACCGCTAAGGGTTCGGAGGCCTACAATGAGCAGTTCTTC. Protein sequence: CTAKGSEAYNEQFF.

This CDR3 reads CASSSTLGLAGGDRYF. The CDR3 bases are TGTGCCAGCAGCTCAACTCTCGGACTAGCGGGAGGAGACCGGTACTTC. V usage is TRBV7-2 and J usage is TRBJ2-7, with 14 bases aligning to TRBD2. This CDR3 has 16 amino acids. J gave up 12 bases and V 4 bases, and 14 bases lay outside the gene matches. CDR1 and CDR2 (germline): SGHTA, FQGNSA.

This clonotype occurred many times. The rearrangement joins TRBV19 to TRBJ2-3; 7 bases map to TRBD1. There are 16 residues in the CDR3. CDR1 LNHDA and CDR2 SQIVND come from the germline V gene (reference sequence). V trimming: 5 bases; J trimming: 2 bases; junction bases outside the gene matches: 10. The CDR3 here is CASSVYRDSVTDTQYF. The CDR3 DNA reads TGTGCCAGTAGTGTCTACCGGGACAGCGTCACAGATACGCAGTATTTT.

This clonotype was observed a handful of times. The chain recombines TRBV6-5 with TRBJ1-1, with D hard to call. Germline CDR1 reads MNHEY; CDR2 reads SVGAGI. The length of the CDR3 is 15 residues. V was trimmed by 0 bases and J by 0 bases, leaving 8 bases between them. The CDR3 DNA sequence: TGTGCCAGCAGTTACTCGAGGGTAATGAACACTGAAGCTTTCTTT. As protein: CASSYSRVMNTEAFF.

The V and J genes are TRBV29-1 and TRBJ1-1; TRBD1 aligns across 7 bases. V trimming: 7 bases; J trimming: 10 bases; junction bases outside the gene matches: 9. This CDR3 region has 11 residues. Germline lookup yields CDR1 SQVTM and CDR2 ANQGSEA. The CDR3 protein is CSARQGPRAFF. DNA of the CDR3: TGCAGCGCTAGACAGGGTCCAAGAGCTTTCTTT.

This clonotype was seen many times. The gene calls are TRBV10-3 and TRBJ2-7, with 8 bases lining up with TRBD2. V lost 0 bases and J lost 7; bases outside the gene matches: 8. This CDR3 is 15 amino acids long. Germline V gene data show CDR1 as ENHRY and CDR2 as SYGVKD. The CDR3 region is CAISESNTSGREQYF. Here the CDR3 DNA reads TGTGCCATCAGTGAGTCGAATACTAGCGGAAGAGAGCAGTACTTC.

This clonotype was detected a few times. The chain joins TRBV5-1 to TRBJ1-2; unclear D gene. Trimming shortened V by 0 bases and J by 1 base, and 10 bases separated the two germline ends. The CDR3 contains 15 residues. Germline V gene data show CDR1 as SGHRS and CDR2 as YFSETQ. CDR3 bases: TGCGCCAGCAGCTTGGACGAATGGGATAACTATGGCTACACCTTC. The encoded protein is CASSLDEWDNYGYTF.